The T cell receptor (beta chain) described here comes from a study of T cells in Graves' hyperthyroidism and ophthalmopathy. This clonotype was counted ten times or more. CDR3 length: 16 residues. Trimming took 1 base from V and 4 from J, leaving 17 bases between them. The germline V gene has CDR1 DFQATT and CDR2 SNEGSKA (reference sequence). What was amplified from RNA transcripts were TCR beta CDR3 regions. HTBI primers were used for first-round RT-PCR of the TCR CDR3. MiXCR, applied by TCRdb to the multiplex PCR reads, yields one record per CDR3 protein. This sample yields about 740,000 distinct CDR3 sequences, of which around 13% are seen a single time; roughly 10% belongs to the top ten.

The chain uses TRBV20-1 and TRBJ1-3, with a weak D call TRBD1 (6 bases). Sample: blood. The clonotype originates from a woman aged 18-35 years with Graves' hyperthyroidism. The CDR3 loop is CSARATTGNSGNTIYF. CDR3 nucleotides: TGCAGTGCTAGAGCCACGACAGGAAACTCGGGAAACACCATATATTTT.